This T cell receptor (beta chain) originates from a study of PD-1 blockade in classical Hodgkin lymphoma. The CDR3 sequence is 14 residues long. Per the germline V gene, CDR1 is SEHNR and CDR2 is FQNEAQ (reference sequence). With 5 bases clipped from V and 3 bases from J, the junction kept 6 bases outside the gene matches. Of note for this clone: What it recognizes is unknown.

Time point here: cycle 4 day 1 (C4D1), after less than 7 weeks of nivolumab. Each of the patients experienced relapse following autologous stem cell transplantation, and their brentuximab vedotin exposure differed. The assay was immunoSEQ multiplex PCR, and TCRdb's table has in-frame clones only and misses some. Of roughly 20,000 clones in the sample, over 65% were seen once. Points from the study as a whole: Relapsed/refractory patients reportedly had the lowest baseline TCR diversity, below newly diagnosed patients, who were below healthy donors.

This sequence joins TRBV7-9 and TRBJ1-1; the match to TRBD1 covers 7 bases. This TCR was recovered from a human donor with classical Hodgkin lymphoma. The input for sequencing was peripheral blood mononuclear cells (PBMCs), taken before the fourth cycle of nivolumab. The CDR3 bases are TGTGCCAGCAGCACTGACAGGGAGTACACTGAAGCTTTCTTT. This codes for CASSTDREYTEAFF.